The next 16 T cell receptor beta chains were all read from a single sample in a study of shared clonotypes between healthy human individuals. Here immunoSEQ multiplex PCR was the method, and the copy in TCRdb shows in-frame clones only, minus some. The sample yields hundreds of thousands of clones, about 96% seen once. The sequencing input was naive CD4+ T cells sorted from blood. The subset denotes: CD45RA+ positively selected. The receptors shown here come from a woman aged 25 to 39 in good health.

The chain recombines TRBV7-8 with TRBJ2-3; D gene unclear. There are 12 residues in the CDR3. Between the trimmed V and J ends, which lost 5 bases and 2 bases, there was a span of 5 bases. Germline V CDR1 and CDR2: SGHVS, FQNEAQ. The CDR3 DNA reads as TGTGCCAGCAGCCGGACCACAGATACGCAGTATTTT. This translates into CASSRTTDTQYF.

This chain uses TRBV19 with TRBJ1-1, with TRBD1 matching over 7 bases. Unmatched junction bases numbered 7, after V lost 5 bases and J lost 10 bases. There are 12 residues in the CDR3. The germline V gene has CDR1 LNHDA and CDR2 SQIVND (reference sequence). The DNA for the CDR3 is TGTGCCAGTAGTCTGAAGACAGGGCCAGCTTTCTTT. Its translation: CASSLKTGPAFF.

The chain combines TRBV29-1 with TRBJ2-3; the D is unclear. The CDR3 totals 14 residues. Deletions cut 2 bases from V and 2 bases from J, with 11 bases between. The V gene's germline CDR1 is SQVTM and CDR2 ANQGSEA. The CDR3 is CSVESGENTDTQYF. CDR3 in DNA: TGCAGCGTTGAAAGTGGAGAAAACACAGATACGCAGTATTTT.

A single count supports this clone. The rearrangement joins TRBV7-2 to TRBJ2-5, with 8 bases fitting TRBD1. The J call may be incorrect, as the DNA end agrees better with TRBJ2-7. Germline-derived CDR1 and CDR2 are SGHTA and FQGNSA. The CDR3 sequence is 14 residues long. The CDR3 spells CASSRGQGRSEQYF. As DNA, the CDR3 is TGTGCCAGCAGTCGCGGACAGGGACGGAGCGAGCAGTACTTC.

V and J are TRBV27 and TRBJ1-2; TRBD1 agrees at 12 bases. CDR3 size: 16 residues. With V trimmed by 5 bases and J by 5 bases, 9 bases remained unmatched. Germline assignment: CDR1 MNHEY and CDR2 SMNVEV (reference sequence). The CDR3 sequence is CASSPPGTGGIYGYTF. In nucleotides, the CDR3 is TGTGCCAGCAGTCCACCCGGGACAGGGGGCATTTATGGCTACACCTTC.

The chain has TRBV5-4 and TRBJ2-7; D may correspond to TRBD1 or TRBD2 (6 bases each). CDR3 length: 16 amino acids. Germline lookup yields CDR1 SGHNT and CDR2 YYREEE (reference sequence). V lost 4 bases to trimming and J lost 0 bases, with 17 bases between them. The CDR3 is CASSPKGGLNSYEQYF. CDR3 nucleotide sequence: TGTGCCAGCAGCCCTAAAGGGGGGCTTAACTCCTACGAGCAGTACTTC.

The V call is TRBV2, the J call TRBJ2-7; maybe TRBD2 (6 bases). The V and J ends lost 7 bases and 2 bases respectively, with 21 bases between them. CDR3 size: 16 residues. CDR1 is SNHLY, CDR2 FYNNEI, per germline. The CDR3 DNA sequence: TGTGCCAGCAAGACTTCTCCCCGGACTACCACCTACGAGCAGTACTTC. It specifies CASKTSPRTTTYEQYF.

This clone is a singleton in its sample. The chain joins TRBV6-1 to TRBJ1-3; TRBD1 matches 8 bases. The CDR3 has 14 residues. Germline loops: CDR1 MNHNS, CDR2 SASEGT. Trimming took 5 bases from V and 4 from J; bases not matched to a gene: 4. The CDR3 DNA follows: TGTGCCAGCAGTACAGGGGGAACGGGAAACACCATATATTTT. As protein: CASSTGGTGNTIYF.

CDR3 in amino acids: CASSPGLAGSEQYF. Here the CDR3 DNA reads TGTGCCAGCAGCCCGGGACTAGCGGGTAGCGAGCAGTACTTC. This chain joins TRBV7-3 and TRBJ2-7; 12 nucleotides align to TRBD2. Per the germline V gene, CDR1 is SGHTA and CDR2 is FQGTGA. The CDR3 length is 14 residues. Unmatched junction bases numbered 5, after V lost 5 bases and J lost 6 bases.

V is TRBV25-1 and J is TRBJ2-5, with TRBD1 identical over 11 bases. The last part of the DNA fits TRBJ2-7 better; the J call may be wrong. There are 16 residues in the CDR3. The V gene's germline CDR1 is MGHDK and CDR2 SYGVNS. The CDR3 nucleotides are TGTGCCAGCAGTGCATACGGGGACAGGGGGTCCTACGAGCAGTACTTC. Translated, it gives CASSAYGDRGSYEQYF.

This clone was detected once. The V gene is TRBV2, the J gene TRBJ2-5; no reliable D call. V was pared by 0 bases and J by 3 bases, with 11 bases between. This CDR3 has 15 amino acids. Germline V gives CDR1 SNHLY, CDR2 FYNNEI. The CDR3 reads CASSEAPHIKETQYF. The CDR3 bases are TGTGCCAGCAGTGAAGCGCCCCATATTAAAGAGACCCAGTACTTC.

The chain joins TRBV10-3 to TRBJ2-3, with TRBD1 matching 9 bases. The CDR3 covers 12 residues. V lost 9 bases to trimming and J lost 4 bases; unmatched junction nucleotides: 2. The germline V gene has CDR1 ENHRY and CDR2 SYGVKD. The CDR3 here is CAIGQGSDTQYF. CDR3 nucleotide sequence: TGTGCCATAGGACAGGGGTCAGATACGCAGTATTTT.

The chain joins TRBV27 to TRBJ1-4; D gene unclear. The CDR3 runs 15 residues. V was shortened by 4 bases and J by 4 bases, with 13 bases between the two germline ends. CDR1 and CDR2 (germline): MNHEY, SMNVEV (reference sequence). CDR3 sequence (DNA): TGTGCCAGCAGTTCTTACCTGGAGGGTAATGAAAAACTGTTTTTT. This gives the protein CASSSYLEGNEKLFF.

This clone was counted between two and nine times. The chain links TRBV2 to TRBJ1-3; D gene unclear. Germline V gives CDR1 SNHLY, CDR2 FYNNEI. This CDR3 is 13 amino acids long. V gave up 4 bases and J gave up 2 bases, with 6 bases separating them. The CDR3 loop reads CASSVWTGNTIYF. CDR3 DNA: TGTGCCAGCAGTGTGTGGACTGGAAACACCATATATTTT.

This chain connects TRBV28 to TRBJ1-2; 8 nucleotides align to TRBD1. CDR3 length: 17 amino acids. Germline V gives CDR1 MDHEN, CDR2 SYDVKM. Germline trimming cut 6 bases from V and 5 bases from J; bases unmatched to any gene: 17. CDR3 loop: CASSRPGTGSRGYGYTF. The CDR3, as DNA: TGTGCCAGCAGCCGCCCAGGGACAGGTTCCAGAGGATATGGCTACACCTTC.

This clone showed up just once. This chain joins TRBV28 and TRBJ2-2, with D unresolved. V was cut by 6 bases and J by 6 bases, with 17 bases left in between. CDR3 length equals 15 residues. CDR1 and CDR2 (germline): MDHEN, SYDVKM. The CDR3, as DNA: TGTGCCAGCAGCGATAATCAAAATACTCCCGGGGAGCTGTTTTTT. It encodes CASSDNQNTPGELFF.